This TCR beta chain was profiled in a study of post-analysis software for immune sequencing data. The trim removed 8 bases at V and 3 bases at J, leaving 2 bases unmatched. Germline CDR1 is SGHTA and CDR2 is FQGNSA. The CDR3 totals 13 residues. This clonotype was found many times. Its antigen is not known. Study-level results: Included in a set of a few TRBV segments more frequent in patients than controls were TRBV5-6, TRBV5-1 and TRBV20-1. The normalized Chao1 diversity of multiple sclerosis patients was significantly lower than that of controls.

Unique molecular identifiers featured in each of the TCR beta cDNA libraries. Each CDR3 protein is one row after TCRdb ran MiXCR on the PCR reads. This sample carries 180,000 or so distinct CDR3 sequences, 29% of them seen once, and the ten largest clones take more than 3%. Specimen: blood. The source is a girl under 18 with multiple sclerosis. V and J are TRBV7-2 and TRBJ2-1; 9 bases fit TRBD1. The DNA of the CDR3 is TGTGCCAGCTCGACAGGGGGCTACAATGAGCAGTTCTTC. Translating it yields CASSTGGYNEQFF.